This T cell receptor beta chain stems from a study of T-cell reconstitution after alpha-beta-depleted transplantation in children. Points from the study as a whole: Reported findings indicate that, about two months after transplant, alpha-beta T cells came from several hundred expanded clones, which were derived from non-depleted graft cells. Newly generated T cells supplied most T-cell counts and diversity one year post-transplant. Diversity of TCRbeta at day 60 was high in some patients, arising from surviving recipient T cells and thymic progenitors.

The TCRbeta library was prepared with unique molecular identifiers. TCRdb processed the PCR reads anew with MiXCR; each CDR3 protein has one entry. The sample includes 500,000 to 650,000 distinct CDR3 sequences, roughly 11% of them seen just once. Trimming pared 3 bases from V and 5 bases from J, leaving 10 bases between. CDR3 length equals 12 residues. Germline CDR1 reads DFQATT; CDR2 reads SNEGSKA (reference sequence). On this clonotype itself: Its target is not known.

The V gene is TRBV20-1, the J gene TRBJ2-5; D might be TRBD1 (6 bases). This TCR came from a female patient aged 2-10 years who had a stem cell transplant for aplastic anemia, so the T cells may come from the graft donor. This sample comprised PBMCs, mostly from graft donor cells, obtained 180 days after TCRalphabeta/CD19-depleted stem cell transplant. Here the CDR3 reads CSASRRGETQYF. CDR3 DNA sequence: TGCAGTGCTAGCCGCAGGGGCGAGACCCAGTACTTC.